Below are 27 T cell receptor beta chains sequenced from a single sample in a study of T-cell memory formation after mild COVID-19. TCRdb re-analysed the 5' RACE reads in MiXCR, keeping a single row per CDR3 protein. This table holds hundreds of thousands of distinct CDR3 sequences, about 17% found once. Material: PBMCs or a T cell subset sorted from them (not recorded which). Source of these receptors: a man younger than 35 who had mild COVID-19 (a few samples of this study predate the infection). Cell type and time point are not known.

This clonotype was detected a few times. Written as DNA, the CDR3 is TGTGCCAGCAGCAACTCCGGCTTCCCCTCGGTGAGCACTGAAGCTTTCTTT. It yields the protein CASSNSGFPSVSTEAFF. The chain recombines TRBV6-5 with TRBJ1-1, with D unclear. The V end was cut by 6 bases, the J end by 4 bases, with 24 bases between. Germline loops: CDR1 MNHEY, CDR2 SVGAGI. The CDR3 consists of 17 residues.

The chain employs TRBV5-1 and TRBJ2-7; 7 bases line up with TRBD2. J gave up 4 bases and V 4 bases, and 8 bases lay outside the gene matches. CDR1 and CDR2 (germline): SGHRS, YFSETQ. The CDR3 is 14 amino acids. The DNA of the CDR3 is TGCGCCAGCAGCCCCTGGGAGCGGGGATACGAGCAGTACTTC. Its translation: CASSPWERGYEQYF.

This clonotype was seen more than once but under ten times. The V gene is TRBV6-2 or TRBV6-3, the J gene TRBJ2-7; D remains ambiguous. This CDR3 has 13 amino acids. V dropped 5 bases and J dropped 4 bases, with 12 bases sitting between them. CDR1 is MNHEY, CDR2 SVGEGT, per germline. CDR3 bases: TGTGCCAGCAGTACCACTATAGGTTACGAGCAGTACGTC. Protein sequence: CASSTTIGYEQYV.

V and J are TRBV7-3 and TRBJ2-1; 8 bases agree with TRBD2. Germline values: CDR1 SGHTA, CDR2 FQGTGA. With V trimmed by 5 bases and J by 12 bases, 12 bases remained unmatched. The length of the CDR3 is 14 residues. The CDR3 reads CASSPGGSTLSQFF. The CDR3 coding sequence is TGTGCCAGCAGCCCGGGGGGGAGTACCCTGTCGCAGTTCTTC.

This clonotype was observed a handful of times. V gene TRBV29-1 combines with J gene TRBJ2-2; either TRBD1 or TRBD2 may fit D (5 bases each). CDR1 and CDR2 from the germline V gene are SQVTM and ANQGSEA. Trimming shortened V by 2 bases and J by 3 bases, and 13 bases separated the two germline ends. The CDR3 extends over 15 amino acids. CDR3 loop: CSVETPGGYTGELFF. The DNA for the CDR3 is TGCAGCGTTGAAACCCCTGGGGGTTACACCGGGGAGCTGTTTTTT.

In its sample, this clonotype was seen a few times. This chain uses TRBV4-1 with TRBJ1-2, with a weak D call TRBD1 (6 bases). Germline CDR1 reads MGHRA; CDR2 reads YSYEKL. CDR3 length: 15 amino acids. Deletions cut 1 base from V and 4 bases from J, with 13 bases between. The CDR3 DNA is TGCGCCAGCAGCCAAGTCGGGGGGCAGATCTATGGCTACACCTTC. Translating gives CASSQVGGQIYGYTF.

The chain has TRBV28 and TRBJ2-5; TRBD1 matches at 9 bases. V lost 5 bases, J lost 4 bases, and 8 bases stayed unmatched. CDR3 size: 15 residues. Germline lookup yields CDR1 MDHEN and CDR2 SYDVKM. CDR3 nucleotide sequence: TGTGCCAGCAGTCCCGGGGACAGGGAAGTAGAGACCCAGTACTTC. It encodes CASSPGDREVETQYF. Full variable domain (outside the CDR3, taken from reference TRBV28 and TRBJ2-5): DVKVTQSSRYLVKRTGEKVFLECVQDMDHENMFWYRQDPGLGLRLIYFSYDVKMKEKGDIPEGYSVSREKKERFSLILESASTNQTSMYLCASSPGDREVETQYFGPGTRLLVL.

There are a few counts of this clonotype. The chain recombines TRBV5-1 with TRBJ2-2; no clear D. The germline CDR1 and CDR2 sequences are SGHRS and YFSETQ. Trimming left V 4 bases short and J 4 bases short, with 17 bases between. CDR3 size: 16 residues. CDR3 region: CASSLGRTDGTGELFF. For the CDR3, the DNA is TGCGCCAGCAGCCTAGGACGGACCGATGGCACCGGGGAGCTGTTTTTT. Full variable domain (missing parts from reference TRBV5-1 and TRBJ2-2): KAGVTQTPRYLIKTRGQQVTLSCSPISGHRSVSWYQQTPGQGLQFLFEYFSETQRNKGNFPGRFSGRQFSNSRSEMNVSTLELGDSALYLCASSLGRTDGTGELFFGEGSRLTVL.

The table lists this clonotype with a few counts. The DNA of the CDR3 is TGTGCCAGCTCACCCCCGGGACAGGGCTATGGCTACACCTTC. Encoded protein: CASSPPGQGYGYTF. The chain employs TRBV18 and TRBJ1-2; 9 nucleotides match TRBD1. Germline lookup yields CDR1 KGHSH and CDR2 LQKENI. This CDR3 region has 14 residues. The V gene end was trimmed by 3 bases and the J gene end by 4 bases; junction bases not matched to a gene: 3.

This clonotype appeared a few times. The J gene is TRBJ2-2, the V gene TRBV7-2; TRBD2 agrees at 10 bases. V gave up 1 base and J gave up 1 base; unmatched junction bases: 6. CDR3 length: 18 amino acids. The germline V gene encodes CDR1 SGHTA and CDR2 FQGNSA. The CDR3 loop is CASSLESSGGLNTGELFF. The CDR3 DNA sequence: TGTGCCAGCAGCTTAGAGAGTAGCGGGGGGCTGAACACCGGGGAGCTGTTTTTT. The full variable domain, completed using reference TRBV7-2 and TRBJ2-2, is GAGVSQSPSNKVTEKGKDVELRCDPISGHTALYWYRQSLGQGLEFLIYFQGNSAPDKSGLPSDRFSAERTGGSVSTLTIQRTQQEDSAVYLCASSLESSGGLNTGELFFGEGSRLTVL.

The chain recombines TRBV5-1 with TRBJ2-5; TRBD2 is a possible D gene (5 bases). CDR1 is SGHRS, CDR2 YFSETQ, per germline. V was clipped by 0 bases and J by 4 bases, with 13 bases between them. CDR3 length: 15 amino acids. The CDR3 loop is CASSLEPQRSETQYF. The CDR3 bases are TGCGCCAGCAGCTTGGAGCCGCAGCGGTCAGAGACCCAGTACTTC.

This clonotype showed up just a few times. The CDR3 is CASWAQGDQQYF. DNA for the CDR3: TGCGCCAGTTGGGCACAGGGGGATCAGCAGTACTTC. The chain has TRBV5-1 and TRBJ2-7; 8 bases match TRBD1. V gave up 8 bases and J gave up 8 bases; unmatched junction bases: 9. The CDR3 is 12 amino acids. Germline values: CDR1 SGHRS, CDR2 YFSETQ.

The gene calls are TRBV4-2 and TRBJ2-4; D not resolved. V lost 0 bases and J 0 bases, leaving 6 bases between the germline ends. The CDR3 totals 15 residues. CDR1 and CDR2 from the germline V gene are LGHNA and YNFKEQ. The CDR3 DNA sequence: TGTGCCAGCAGCCAAGATATTCTAGCCAAAAACATTCAGTACTTC. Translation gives CASSQDILAKNIQYF.

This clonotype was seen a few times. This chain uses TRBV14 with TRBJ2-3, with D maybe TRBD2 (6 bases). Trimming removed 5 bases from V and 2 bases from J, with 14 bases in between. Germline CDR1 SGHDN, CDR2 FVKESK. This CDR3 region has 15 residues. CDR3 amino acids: CASSAGTPFTDTQYF. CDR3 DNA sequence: TGTGCCAGCAGCGCCGGGACTCCTTTCACAGATACGCAGTATTTT.

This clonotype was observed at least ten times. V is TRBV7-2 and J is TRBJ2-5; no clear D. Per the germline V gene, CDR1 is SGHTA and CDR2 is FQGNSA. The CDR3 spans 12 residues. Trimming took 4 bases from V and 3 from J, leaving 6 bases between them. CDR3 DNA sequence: TGTGCCAGCAGCTCACAGAAAGAGACCCAGTACTTC. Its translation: CASSSQKETQYF.

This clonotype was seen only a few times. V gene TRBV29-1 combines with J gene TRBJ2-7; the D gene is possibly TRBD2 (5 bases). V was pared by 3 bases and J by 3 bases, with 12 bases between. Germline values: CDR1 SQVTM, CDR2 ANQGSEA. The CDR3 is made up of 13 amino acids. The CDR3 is CSVEAARDYEQYF. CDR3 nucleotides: TGCAGCGTTGAGGCCGCTCGGGACTACGAGCAGTACTTC.

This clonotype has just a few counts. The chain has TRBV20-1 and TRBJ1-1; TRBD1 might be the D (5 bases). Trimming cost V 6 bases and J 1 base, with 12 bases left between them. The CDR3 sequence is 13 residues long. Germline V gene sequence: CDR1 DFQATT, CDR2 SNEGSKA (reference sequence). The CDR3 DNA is TGCAGTGCACGTAAGGGGTCGAACACTGAAGCTTTCTTT. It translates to CSARKGSNTEAFF.

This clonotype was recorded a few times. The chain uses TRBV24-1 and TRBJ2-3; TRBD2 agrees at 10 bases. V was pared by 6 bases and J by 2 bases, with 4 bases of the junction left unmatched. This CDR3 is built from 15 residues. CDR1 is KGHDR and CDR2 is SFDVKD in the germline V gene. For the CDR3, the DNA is TGTGCCACCAGTCAAGCGGGGGGGTACACAGATACGCAGTATTTT. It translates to CATSQAGGYTDTQYF.

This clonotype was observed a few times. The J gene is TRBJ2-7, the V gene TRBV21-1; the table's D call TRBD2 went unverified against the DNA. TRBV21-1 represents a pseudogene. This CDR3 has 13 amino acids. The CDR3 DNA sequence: TGTGCCAGCAGCAAAGAGGAGGGTTGCGAGCAGTACGTC. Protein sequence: CASSKEEGCEQYV.

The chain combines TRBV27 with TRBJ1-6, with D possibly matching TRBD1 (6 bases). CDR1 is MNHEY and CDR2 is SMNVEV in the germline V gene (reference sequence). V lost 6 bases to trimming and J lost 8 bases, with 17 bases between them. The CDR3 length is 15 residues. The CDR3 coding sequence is TGTGCCAGCAGAGACCTCCCGACAGGTTATTCACCCCTCCACTTT. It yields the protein CASRDLPTGYSPLHF.

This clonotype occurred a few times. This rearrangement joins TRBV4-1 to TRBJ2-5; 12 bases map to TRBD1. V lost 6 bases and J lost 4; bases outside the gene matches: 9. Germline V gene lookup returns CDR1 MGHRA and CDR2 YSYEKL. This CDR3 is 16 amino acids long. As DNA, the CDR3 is TGCGCCAGCAGAGGGACTCGGGACAGGGGGCGAGAGACCCAGTACTTC. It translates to CASRGTRDRGRETQYF.

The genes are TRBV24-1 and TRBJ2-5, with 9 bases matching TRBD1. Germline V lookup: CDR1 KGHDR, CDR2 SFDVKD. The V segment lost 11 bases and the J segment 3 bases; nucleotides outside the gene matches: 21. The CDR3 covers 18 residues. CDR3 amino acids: CAIQRPPFRDRVEETQYF. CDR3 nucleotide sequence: TGTGCCATACAGAGGCCCCCGTTCCGGGACAGGGTGGAAGAGACCCAGTACTTC.

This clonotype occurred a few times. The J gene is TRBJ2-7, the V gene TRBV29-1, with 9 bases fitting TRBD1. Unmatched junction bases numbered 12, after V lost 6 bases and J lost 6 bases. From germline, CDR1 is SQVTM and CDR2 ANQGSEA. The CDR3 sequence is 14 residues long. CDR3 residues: CSVRLQGADGEQYV. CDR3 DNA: TGCAGCGTGAGACTACAGGGGGCAGATGGCGAGCAGTACGTC.

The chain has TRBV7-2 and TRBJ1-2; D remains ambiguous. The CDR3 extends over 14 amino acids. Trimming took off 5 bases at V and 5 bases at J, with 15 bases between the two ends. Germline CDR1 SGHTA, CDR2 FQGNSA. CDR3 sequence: CASSQNRILYGYTF. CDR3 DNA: TGTGCCAGCAGCCAAAACAGAATACTTTATGGCTACACCTTC.

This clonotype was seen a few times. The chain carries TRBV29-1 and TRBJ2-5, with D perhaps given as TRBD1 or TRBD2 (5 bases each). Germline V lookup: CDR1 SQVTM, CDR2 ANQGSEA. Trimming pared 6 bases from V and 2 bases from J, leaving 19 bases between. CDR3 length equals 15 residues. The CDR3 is CSVVLGGTPQETQYF. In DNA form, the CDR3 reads TGCAGCGTGGTACTTGGGGGAACTCCGCAAGAGACCCAGTACTTC.

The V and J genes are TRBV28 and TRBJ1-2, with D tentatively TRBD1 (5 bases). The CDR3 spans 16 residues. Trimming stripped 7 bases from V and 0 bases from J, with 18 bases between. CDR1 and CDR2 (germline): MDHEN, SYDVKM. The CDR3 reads CASNPAGASANYGYTF. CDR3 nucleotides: TGTGCCAGCAACCCCGCCGGGGCTAGCGCTAACTATGGCTACACCTTC.

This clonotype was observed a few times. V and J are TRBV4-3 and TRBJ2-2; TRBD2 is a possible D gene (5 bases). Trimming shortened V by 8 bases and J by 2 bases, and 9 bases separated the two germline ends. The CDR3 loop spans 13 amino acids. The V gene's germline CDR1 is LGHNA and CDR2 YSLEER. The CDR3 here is CASGEGNTGELFF. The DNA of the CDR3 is TGCGCCAGCGGTGAGGGAAACACCGGGGAGCTGTTTTTT.